This T cell receptor beta chain stems from a study of identical twins (dated by TCRdb to about 2016). At the level of the whole study: To test whether fetal clonotypes persist, the study used deep sequencing on TCR alpha and beta repertoires from monozygotic twins, unrelated adults of various ages, and cord blood. To rule out contamination, the twin experiments were replicated at different times with different library preparation protocols.

CDR1 and CDR2, looked up from the germline V gene, are MGHRA and YSYEKL. The germline V end is reduced by 3 bases and the J end by 3 bases; junction bases left unmatched: 6. The CDR3 starts with the cysteine, ends with the phenylalanine, and has 15 residues. Only CDR3 DNA is held: 45 bases, read in frame from base 1. The library was produced with 5' RACE. The listed sequencing device is Illumina HiSeq 2000. A universal primer binding site was introduced by template switching, and a unique molecular identifier was present in the final cDNA, enabling accurate counting of TCR cDNA molecules. First-strand cDNA for TCR alpha and beta chains was synthesized from specific primers in the conserved constant-segment region. Each cDNA library was double barcoded, with a SMART-Mk sample barcode plus Illumina barcodes, to control for contamination. TruSeq adapter sequences along with Illumina sample barcodes were introduced in two successive PCR steps. Sequencing of the TCR alpha and beta cDNA libraries was done on the Illumina HiSeq platform using custom primers. On the study's bioinformatics: Unique molecular identifiers were extracted from raw reads with MiGEC, and CDR3 positions were determined with MiXCR. Recombination models were inferred per individual with the repgenHMM and IGoR tools using an EM algorithm. The tcR package in R was used for shared clonotype analysis, with sharing normalized by the product of cloneset sizes. To study raw recombination without the effects of thymic and clonal selection, out-of-frame nonproductive sequences were analyzed. TCRdb reprocessing: public reads trimmed at Q25 with fastp, clones called with MiXCR, in-frame beta chains kept. Each record represents a unique CDR3 protein, reported with the most common genes and DNA among its rows. The V and J calls come from TCRdb's annotation, not from the publication. In all, the sample holds under 450,000 distinct CDR3 sequences, and about 18% of those were seen once. 12% of the sample rests with the top ten.

Study-wide findings and limitations: In beta out-of-frame sequences, excess twin sharing was weaker, because having fewer shared sequences lowered the signal-to-noise ratio. Recombination models systematically underestimated out-of-frame TCR alpha sharing in monozygotic twins but agreed with sharing between unrelated individuals. Fewer insertions were carried by abundant cord blood beta clonotypes; a weaker similar trend was observed in young adult naive repertoires, while no such trend was observed in memory repertoires. Compared with coincidental sharing between unrelated individuals, an excess of low generation-probability sequences was observed among out-of-frame TCR alpha sequences shared between twins. Because the same donors could not be followed over many years, conclusions were based on cross-sectional statistical analysis. Zero-insertion analyses could be partly confounded by invariant T cells such as MAIT and iNKT, though diverse VJ usage argued against such confounding for most clonotypes.

Only healthy Caucasian donors were included. The study also sequenced three unrelated non-twin adults: a male aged 18 to 30, a male aged 50 to 60 and a female aged 50 to 60. Using Miltenyi CD45RO+ enrichment and human naive T-cell isolation kits, memory (CD45RO+) and naive T cells were isolated from PBMC. Details on this clonotype: Its antigen specificity is not known. No quality values exist for individual bases; no much larger clone is one base distant.

The receptor chain draws on TRBV4-1 and TRBJ2-7, and 9 junctional nucleotides match TRBD2. The TCR comes from a man aged 45-65 years in good health. The sequenced material came from naive T cells sorted from blood. The intended sense of this specimen's cell subset or site label: cells isolated with a human naive T-cell isolation kit. Here the CDR3 is given as CASSQESGGLYEQYF. The sequence in DNA is TGCGCCAGCAGCCAGGAAAGCGGGGGGCTCTACGAGCAGTACTTC.